The TCR beta chain under discussion was sequenced for a study of shared clonotypes between healthy human individuals. Looking at the study overall: Each donor contributed plates that comprised three CD4 naive, three CD4 memory, two CD8 naive and one CD8 memory. Study observations and caveats: As a rule, naive subsets had a larger estimated richness than memory subsets.

Participating donors were healthy, HIV-negative adults free of recent acute infections or vaccinations. After removal of 3 bases from V and 0 bases from J, the junction contained 1 base not matched to a gene. The CDR3 extends over 15 amino acids. Germline lookup yields CDR1 LGHNT and CDR2 FRNRAP. In this sample, this clone turned up once. No antigen is known for it. The method was immunoSEQ multiplex PCR; TCRdb's version includes in-frame clones alone and lacks a portion of them. The top ten hold around 0.13% of the sample, which has 2,100,000 or so clones, more than 90% seen once. The V gene is TRBV12-5, the J gene TRBJ2-3, with 9 positions matching TRBD1. The origin of this receptor is a man aged 18 to 30 in good health. The sample taken for sequencing was naive CD4+ T cells sorted from blood. Subset specified: CD45RA+ positively selected. The CDR3 is CASGLGQGSTDTQYF. The CDR3 DNA sequence: TGTGCTAGTGGTTTAGGACAGGGGAGCACAGATACGCAGTATTTT.